A selection of T cell receptor beta chains follows, all from one sample in a study of CD8 T cells in Susac syndrome. TCRdb recomputed calls from the immunoSEQ multiplex PCR reads with MiXCR, one row per CDR3 protein. Of roughly 170,000 distinct CDR3 sequences listed, 80% to 95% are singletons. Sequencing input: CD4+ T cells from PBMCs. The source of these receptors is a human donor with multiple sclerosis. The CDR3 runs from the conserved cysteine through the conserved F or W. D genes are given only for firm matches. Clone size appears in some rows only: once, few, many, or a class for an expanded clone.

>TRBV30|once|-|TRBJ2-7
TGTGCCGGCCAGTCGGACCCCGGACCCTACGAGCAGTACTTC
CAGQSDPGPYEQYF
>TRBV30|-|-|TRBJ1-6
TGTGCCTGGAGCAAACAGTCGAGCTCCTATAATTCACCCCTCCACTTT
CAWSKQSSSYNSPLHF
>TRBV5-1|-|-|TRBJ1-6
TGCGCCAGCAGCTTGACAGGGAACTATAGCTCCTATAATTCACCCCTCCACTTT
CASSLTGNYSSYNSPLHF
>TRBV6-2/TRBV6-3|-|TRBD2|TRBJ2-7
TGTGCCAGCAGACTAGCGGGAGGTCTGCGAGAGCAGTACTTC
CASRLAGGLREQYF
>TRBV29-1|-|-|TRBJ2-1
TGCAGCGTTGAGTCGGTGCGGAATGAGCAGTTCTTC
CSVESVRNEQFF
>TRBV25-1|-|-|TRBJ2-7
TGTGCCAGCAGTGGGGACTTTTCCTACGAGCAGTACTTC
CASSGDFSYEQYF
>TRBV29-1|-|-|TRBJ2-7
TGCAGCGGGGCTCAATCCTACGAGCAGTACTTC
CSGAQSYEQYF
>TRBV12-3/TRBV12-4|-|TRBD1|TRBJ2-7
TGTGCCAGCAAAAGAGGACAGGAAGCCTACGAGCAGTACTTC
CASKRGQEAYEQYF
>TRBV20-1|-|-|TRBJ2-3
TGCAGTGCTAGAGGGCCGGGATCAGGAACAGATACGCAGTATTTT
CSARGPGSGTDTQYF
>TRBV12-3/TRBV12-4|-|-|TRBJ2-2
TGTGCCAGCAGTTTAGAAATGACGGGGACCGGGGAGCTGTTTTTT
CASSLEMTGTGELFF
>TRBV4-2|-|-|TRBJ1-6
TGTGCCAGCAGCCCTCAAGCTTTTAATTCACCCCTCCACTTT
CASSPQAFNSPLHF
>TRBV2|-|TRBD1|TRBJ2-2
TGTGCCAGCAGGGGACAGGGGACCGGGGAGCTGTTTTTT
CASRGQGTGELFF
>TRBV7-6|-|-|TRBJ1-2
TGTGCCAGCAGCCCGGGGGTTCGAGGCTCCTCTAACTATGGCTACACCTTC
CASSPGVRGSSNYGYTF
>TRBV9|-|-|TRBJ2-2
TGTGCCAGCAGCGTTGGCGGGGGCCGTACCGGGGAGCTGTTTTTT
CASSVGGGRTGELFF
>TRBV4-3|-|-|TRBJ2-5
TGCGCCAGCAGCCAAGATCCCCTTCAGACCCAGTACTTC
CASSQDPLQTQYF